One and the same sample provided the 22 T cell receptor beta chains below, sequenced in a study of blood T cell repertoires in COVID-19. TCRdb's table, derived via immunoSEQ multiplex PCR, lists solely in-frame clones and lacks some. The data show 70,000 to 90,000 clones, around 78% seen once. Specimen: peripheral blood. The receptor set was obtained from a human donor in a cohort sampled during active COVID-19.

The CDR3 protein is CASSSTRGFTGGYTF. CDR3 DNA: TGTGCCAGCAGTTCGACAAGGGGTTTTACGGGTGGCTACACCTTC. The V call is TRBV27, the J call TRBJ1-2; D is possibly TRBD1 (5 bases). The CDR3 covers 15 residues. V gave up 4 bases and J gave up 7 bases, with 19 bases separating them. Germline CDR1 MNHEY, CDR2 SMNVEV (reference sequence).

This clone was counted only a few times. The V gene is TRBV7-9, the J gene TRBJ2-1, with TRBD2 identical over 14 bases. The germline V gene has CDR1 SEHNR and CDR2 FQNEAQ (reference sequence). The trim removed 5 bases at V and 5 bases at J, leaving 2 bases unmatched. This CDR3 has 15 residues. This CDR3 reads CASSPGLAGDNEQFF. The CDR3 DNA is TGTGCCAGCAGCCCGGGACTAGCGGGAGACAATGAGCAGTTCTTC.

This clone was seen a single time. CDR3 in amino acids: CAWRGDTTNSGANVLTF. In nucleotides, the CDR3 is TGTGCCTGGAGAGGGGACACTACCAACTCTGGGGCCAACGTCCTGACTTTC. The chain uses TRBV30 and TRBJ2-6, with D perhaps matching TRBD1 (6 bases). The CDR3 totals 17 residues. Germline CDR1 and CDR2: GTSNPN and SVGIG (reference sequence). Between the trimmed V and J ends, which lost 3 bases and 0 bases, there was a span of 15 bases.

This chain links TRBV4-1 with TRBJ1-3; D is undetermined. The CDR3 is 15 amino acids. V was pared by 1 base and J by 8 bases, with 15 bases between. Germline loops: CDR1 MGHRA, CDR2 YSYEKL. CDR3 region: CASSQVQWGGYTIYF. The CDR3 nucleotides read TGCGCCAGCAGCCAAGTGCAGTGGGGAGGGTACACCATATATTTT.

The chain couples TRBV12-5 to TRBJ1-1; TRBD1 aligns across 7 bases. Losses at the gene ends were 3 bases for V and 0 bases for J; bases not matched to a gene: 16. The length of the CDR3 is 19 residues. Germline V gives CDR1 LGHNT, CDR2 FRNRAP. The CDR3 region is CASGFVETRDSPLNTEAFF. The CDR3, as DNA: TGTGCTAGTGGTTTCGTCGAAACCCGGGACAGCCCCTTGAACACTGAAGCTTTCTTT. The entire variable domain, with the rest obtained from reference TRBV12-5 and TRBJ1-1, is as follows: DARVTQTPRHKVTEMGQEVTMRCQPILGHNTVFWYRQTMMQGLELLAYFRNRAPLDDSGMPKDRFSAEMPDATLATLKIQPSEPRDSAVYFCASGFVETRDSPLNTEAFFGQGTRLTVV.

This clone was detected only a few times. The chain carries TRBV3-1 (or the pseudogene TRBV3-2) and TRBJ2-1; 12 nucleotides line up with TRBD2. This CDR3 is built from 17 residues. Germline V lookup: CDR1 LGHDT, CDR2 YNNKEL (reference sequence). V trimming: 0 bases; J trimming: 7 bases; junction bases outside the gene matches: 7. The CDR3 loop reads CASSQDVTGLAGNEQFF. DNA of the CDR3: TGTGCCAGCAGCCAAGATGTAACTGGACTAGCGGGAAATGAGCAGTTCTTC.

Comment on this clone: Other nucleotide sequences from this sample produce the same CDR3. The chain recombines TRBV7-8 with TRBJ1-1, with D perhaps TRBD1 (5 bases). This CDR3 region has 14 residues. Germline lookup yields CDR1 SGHVS and CDR2 FQNEAQ. Trimming took off 0 bases at V and 1 base at J, with 6 bases between the two ends. The CDR3, as DNA: TGTGCCAGCAGCTTAGCCGGGGGGAACACTGAAGCTTTCTTT. It codes for CASSLAGGNTEAFF. Filled out from reference TRBV7-8 and TRBJ1-1, the complete variable domain reads GAGVSQSPRYKVAKRGQDVALRCDPISGHVSLFWYQQALGQGPEFLTYFQNEAQLDKSGLPSDRFFAERPEGSVSTLKIQRTQQEDSAVYLCASSLAGGNTEAFFGQGTRLTVV.

Written as DNA, the CDR3 is TGTGCCAGCAGCCAAGTTACAGGGAACACTGAAGCTTTCTTT. It encodes CASSQVTGNTEAFF. J is TRBJ1-1 and V is TRBV3-1 (or the pseudogene TRBV3-2); D is perhaps TRBD1 (5 bases). Germline V gene data show CDR1 as LGHDT and CDR2 as YNNKEL (reference sequence). The CDR3 sequence is 14 residues long. Between the trimmed V and J ends, which lost 1 base and 1 base, there was a span of 7 bases.

V and J are TRBV7-2 and TRBJ2-7; TRBD2 is a possible D gene (6 bases). The CDR3 contains 17 residues. Trimming shortened V by 1 base and J by 2 bases, and 18 bases separated the two germline ends. Per the germline V gene, CDR1 is SGHTA and CDR2 is FQGNSA. The CDR3 region has the DNA TGTGCCAGCAGCTTAGTTGACGGCGGGGTCACGGCCTACGAGCAGTACTTC. It specifies CASSLVDGGVTAYEQYF.

The chain combines TRBV19 with TRBJ2-7; 9 bases match TRBD1. The germline gives CDR1 LNHDA, CDR2 SQIVND (reference sequence). Trimming at V came to 5 bases and at J to 2 bases, leaving 4 bases not matched to a gene. The CDR3 is 14 amino acids. The CDR3 DNA reads TGTGCCAGTAGTCCCAGGACAGGGGCCTACGAGCAGTACTTC. It encodes CASSPRTGAYEQYF.

The gene calls are TRBV30 and TRBJ2-6, with 7 bases aligning to TRBD1. Germline lookup yields CDR1 GTSNPN and CDR2 SVGIG (reference sequence). The CDR3 has 15 amino acids. V gave up 5 bases and J gave up 1 base; unmatched junction bases: 5. The CDR3 DNA is TGTGCCTGGTCGACAGGGCTTTCTGGGGCCAACGTCCTGACTTTC. Protein sequence: CAWSTGLSGANVLTF.

The chain's CDR3 is CAWSNGFEAGANVLTF. As DNA, the CDR3 is TGTGCCTGGAGTAATGGTTTCGAAGCCGGGGCCAACGTCCTGACTTTC. The V gene is TRBV30, the J gene TRBJ2-6, with D unclear. The germline V gene encodes CDR1 GTSNPN and CDR2 SVGIG (reference sequence). CDR3 size: 16 residues. Between the trimmed V and J ends, which lost 2 bases and 4 bases, there was a span of 15 bases. Full variable domain (rest looked up from reference TRBV30 and TRBJ2-6): SQTIHQWPATLVQPVGSPLSLECTVEGTSNPNLYWYRQAAGRGLQLLFYSVGIGQISSEVPQNLSASRPQDRQFILSSKKLLLSDSGFYLCAWSNGFEAGANVLTFGAGSRLTVL.

This rearrangement joins TRBV3-1 (or the pseudogene TRBV3-2) to TRBJ1-1; 8 nucleotides align to TRBD1. Germline values: CDR1 LGHDT, CDR2 YNNKEL (reference sequence). V shed 3 bases, J shed 12 bases, and the junction held 6 bases outside the gene matches. The CDR3 has 12 amino acids. This CDR3 is CASSQGRTGPFF. In nucleotides, the CDR3 is TGTGCCAGCAGCCAGGGCCGGACAGGGCCTTTCTTT.

The chain recombines TRBV15 with TRBJ2-7; 8 nucleotides match TRBD1. The V segment lost 1 base and the J segment 0 bases; nucleotides outside the gene matches: 2. This CDR3 contains 15 residues. From germline, CDR1 is LNHNV and CDR2 YYDKDF (reference sequence). The CDR3 region is CATSRAGTGSYEQYF. CDR3 bases: TGTGCCACCAGCAGAGCCGGGACAGGCTCCTACGAGCAGTACTTC.

This sequence joins TRBV6-2 or TRBV6-3 and TRBJ2-7; the D gene is possibly TRBD2 (6 bases). Germline V gene sequence: CDR1 MNHEY, CDR2 SVGEGT. V lost 4 bases, J lost 8 bases, and 18 bases lay in between. This CDR3 is 14 amino acids long. The CDR3 DNA follows: TGTGCCAGCAGTTCAGGTAGCGGAGGATTCCAGCAGTACTTC. Protein sequence: CASSSGSGGFQQYF.

The chain combines TRBV29-1 with TRBJ1-5, with 9 nucleotides matching TRBD1. J was trimmed by 5 bases and V by 4 bases; bases with no gene match: 0. The CDR3 has 12 amino acids. The germline gives CDR1 SQVTM, CDR2 ANQGSEA. CDR3 loop: CSVGQGDQPQHF. CDR3 DNA: TGCAGCGTTGGACAGGGGGATCAGCCCCAGCATTTT.

This clone appeared a few times. The CDR3 reads CASSTGTVNEKLFF. CDR3 DNA: TGTGCCAGCAGTACCGGGACAGTTAATGAAAAACTGTTTTTT. The J gene is TRBJ1-4, the V gene TRBV7-9, with 7 nucleotides matching TRBD1. Germline-derived CDR1 and CDR2 are SEHNR and FQNEAQ (reference sequence). The CDR3 has 14 residues. With V trimmed by 6 bases and J by 4 bases, 5 bases remained unmatched.

With regard to this clone: This sample also contains other DNA sequences that code for the same CDR3. The chain links TRBV18 to TRBJ1-4; TRBD1 agrees at 7 bases. The CDR3 consists of 14 residues. Losses at the gene ends were 6 bases for V and 4 bases for J; bases not matched to a gene: 5. Germline V CDR1 and CDR2: KGHSH, LQKENI. The CDR3, as DNA: TGTGCCAGCTCCCCCGGGACAGATAATGAAAAACTGTTTTTT. It translates to CASSPGTDNEKLFF.

V and J are TRBV7-2 and TRBJ1-1; TRBD1 might be the D (6 bases). Germline-derived CDR1 and CDR2 are SGHTA and FQGNSA. The CDR3 has 15 residues. The V gene lost 1 base and the J gene lost 4 bases, with 13 bases spanning the gap. The CDR3 DNA follows: TGTGCCAGCAGCTTAGAGGGGGAGTGGTCCACTGAAGCTTTCTTT. Encoded protein: CASSLEGEWSTEAFF.

V and J are TRBV5-1 and TRBJ2-7; tentative D call: TRBD1 (6 bases). CDR3 size: 12 residues. The germline V gene encodes CDR1 SGHRS and CDR2 YFSETQ. V shed 4 bases and J shed 5 bases, with 10 bases lying between them. The CDR3 DNA follows: TGCGCCAGCAGCCCGGACAGACACGAGCAGTACTTC. It yields the protein CASSPDRHEQYF.

The genes are TRBV3-1 (or the pseudogene TRBV3-2) and TRBJ2-3, with D tentatively TRBD2 (5 bases). The CDR3 contains 15 residues. CDR1 is LGHDT and CDR2 is YNNKEL in the germline V gene (reference sequence). V dropped 4 bases and J dropped 2 bases, with 13 bases sitting between them. DNA for the CDR3: TGTGCCAGCAGCCGGACGGTAGGACTCACAGATACGCAGTATTTT. It translates to CASSRTVGLTDTQYF.

The V gene is TRBV7-9, the J gene TRBJ2-5; 8 nucleotides match TRBD1. The germline CDR1 and CDR2 sequences are SEHNR and FQNEAQ (reference sequence). The CDR3 is 16 residues long. V lost 5 bases to trimming and J lost 3 bases; unmatched junction nucleotides: 11. CDR3 in DNA: TGTGCCAGCAGCCTTGGACAGGGAATGGATAAAGAGACCCAGTACTTC. Translating gives CASSLGQGMDKETQYF.